This passage covers 25 T cell receptor beta chains from one sample sequenced in a study of molecular identifiers for immune sequencing clone quantification. From the PCR reads, TCRdb called clonotypes with MiXCR, one entry per CDR3 protein. Of under 650,000 distinct CDR3 sequences listed, 15% to 20% were seen once; the top ten hold roughly 0.9%. The sequenced sample was naive CD8+ T cells from blood, with Jurkat cell RNA spiked in. Subset reported: FACS-sorted CD8+CD4-CCR7+CD45RA+ naive T cells. The receptor set was obtained from a human donor in good health. Some libraries in this study had Jurkat cell RNA spiked in.

This clonotype has ten or more counts. V and J are TRBV4-3 and TRBJ2-7, with TRBD2 matching over 7 bases. The CDR3 loop spans 16 amino acids. Germline V lookup: CDR1 LGHNA, CDR2 YSLEER. The V segment lost 1 base and the J segment 1 base; nucleotides outside the gene matches: 7. The CDR3 DNA is TGCGCCAGCAGCCAAGCGGCGGGAGTGCCGTCCTACGAGCAGTACTTC. Protein sequence: CASSQAAGVPSYEQYF.

This clonotype has at least ten counts. CDR3 nucleotides: TGCGCCAGCAGCCCCTCAGCCCAGGGCTCCTACGAGCAGTACTTC. Residues: CASSPSAQGSYEQYF. The gene calls are TRBV4-3 and TRBJ2-7; tentative D call: TRBD1 (5 bases). V lost 4 bases and J 0 bases, leaving 13 bases between the germline ends. Germline CDR1 LGHNA, CDR2 YSLEER. This CDR3 is built from 15 residues.

V usage is TRBV19 and J usage is TRBJ2-5; 10 bases match TRBD2. From germline, CDR1 is LNHDA and CDR2 SQIVND (reference sequence). Trimming cost V 1 base and J 4 bases; bases outside gene matches: 3. The CDR3 is 15 residues long. The CDR3 loop is CASSIGTSGRETQYF. CDR3 DNA sequence: TGTGCCAGTAGTATAGGGACTAGCGGCCGAGAGACCCAGTACTTC.

In its sample, this clonotype was seen many times. V and J are TRBV6-1 and TRBJ2-7; no reliable D call. V was trimmed by 0 bases and J by 1 base, leaving 10 bases between them. This CDR3 is built from 15 residues. The germline V gene has CDR1 MNHNS and CDR2 SASEGT. The CDR3 DNA reads as TGTGCCAGCAGTGAAGCTAGAGGCCCATCCTACGAGCAGTACTTC. Its translation is CASSEARGPSYEQYF.

In regard to this clonotype: A much larger clone differs by one base, so this may be a read error. The CDR3 sequence: CTSSLVRMEAFF. CDR3 DNA: TGTACCAGCAGTTTAGTACGGATGGAAGCTTTCTTT. The J gene is TRBJ1-1, the V gene TRBV28; D call uncertain. The CDR3 is made up of 12 amino acids. The germline V gene encodes CDR1 MDHEN and CDR2 SYDVKM.

This clonotype was seen ten or more times. The chain has TRBV20-1 and TRBJ2-5, with D possibly called TRBD1 or TRBD2 (5 bases each). The V gene lost 2 bases and the J gene lost 5 bases, with 18 bases spanning the gap. CDR1 and CDR2 from the germline V gene are DFQATT and SNEGSKA (reference sequence). This CDR3 region has 15 residues. CDR3 bases: TGCAGTGCTAGAAACCCCGGATGGGGGAGTGAGACCCAGTACTTC. It encodes CSARNPGWGSETQYF.

This clonotype was seen repeatedly, ten times or more. An end of the junction differs from the germline gene, which may be a read error. The rearrangement joins TRBV29-1 to TRBJ2-7, with D possibly being TRBD1 (6 bases). In germline, CDR1 is SQVTM, CDR2 ANQGSEA. The CDR3 contains 16 residues. CDR3 loop: CSVGLNRELYSNEQYF. CDR3 sequence (DNA): TGCAGCGTTGGCCTTAACAGGGAATTGTACTCCAACGAGCAGTACTTC.

The sample holds many counts of this clonotype. This chain links TRBV2 with TRBJ2-7; no clear D gene. V was shortened by 5 bases and J by 0 bases, with 11 bases between the two germline ends. The germline CDR1 and CDR2 sequences are SNHLY and FYNNEI. The CDR3 spans 14 residues. CDR3 bases: TGTGCCAGCAGTAACGGCTCGGCCTCCTACGAGCAGTACTTC. This encodes CASSNGSASYEQYF.

Of note for this clonotype: One base away lies a much larger clone, so this may be a sequencing read error. The chain has TRBV28 and TRBJ1-2, with 8 bases that match TRBD1. CDR1 and CDR2 from the germline V gene are MDHEN and SYDVKM. The length of the CDR3 is 14 residues. This CDR3 is CAGSSGQGWYGYTF. In DNA form, the CDR3 reads TGTGCCGGCAGTTCCGGACAGGGCTGGTATGGCTACACCTTC.

This clonotype has just a few counts. The V gene is TRBV6-5, the J gene TRBJ2-2; D perhaps matches TRBD2 (5 bases). The V and J ends lost 2 bases and 6 bases respectively, with 7 bases between them. The CDR3 has 13 amino acids. Looked up from germline, CDR1 is MNHEY and CDR2 is SVGAGI. CDR3 nucleotide sequence: TGTGCCAGCAGTTACAGGACTGCCGGGGAGCTGTTTTTT. Amino acid sequence: CASSYRTAGELFF.

This clonotype was detected once. A clone one base away is much larger, so this may be a read error. This chain joins TRBV14 and TRBJ1-2; D remains unclear. Germline lookup yields CDR1 SGHDN and CDR2 FVKESK. The CDR3 is 15 amino acids. V was pared by 3 bases and J by 4 bases, with 15 bases between. The CDR3 DNA follows: TGTGCCAGCAGCCACAGACACATATTCAGCTATGGCTACACCTTC. It specifies CASSHRHIFSYGYTF.

This clonotype was found many times. The chain uses TRBV7-6 and TRBJ2-2, with no clear D. CDR3 length equals 14 residues. Trimming took 5 bases from V and 4 from J, leaving 11 bases between them. Germline V gives CDR1 SGHVS, CDR2 FNYEAQ. CDR3 amino acids: CASSPGVSTGELFF. The CDR3 DNA sequence: TGTGCCAGCAGCCCTGGAGTCAGCACCGGGGAGCTGTTTTTT.

The table lists this clonotype with many counts. The rearrangement joins TRBV19 to TRBJ1-6, with D uncertain. V gave up 3 bases and J gave up 10 bases, with 7 bases separating them. Germline values: CDR1 LNHDA, CDR2 SQIVND (reference sequence). There are 12 residues in the CDR3. Here the CDR3 reads CASSIGMSPLHF. The CDR3 bases are TGTGCCAGTAGTATCGGCATGTCACCCCTCCACTTT.

For this clonotype: A read error may be the cause here, since a much bigger clone is one base away. The CDR3 loop is CSVVGTGNPPLHF. The CDR3 DNA reads TGCAGTGTTGTGGGGACAGGGAATCCACCCCTCCACTTT. This rearrangement joins TRBV20-1 to TRBJ1-6, with 9 bases lining up with TRBD1. Looked up from germline, CDR1 is DFQATT and CDR2 is SNEGSKA (reference sequence). The V gene end was trimmed by 7 bases and the J gene end by 11 bases; junction bases not matched to a gene: 9. This CDR3 region has 13 residues.

This clonotype was recorded many times. This CDR3 reads CASSPGTSGSTPNTGELFF. DNA for the CDR3: TGTGCCAGCAGCCCCGGGACTAGCGGGAGTACGCCGAACACCGGGGAGCTGTTTTTT. This chain joins TRBV7-9 and TRBJ2-2; 14 bases are shared with TRBD2. CDR3 size: 19 residues. The junction had 8 bases not matched to a gene; V was cut back by 5 bases and J by 0 bases. In germline, CDR1 is SEHNR, CDR2 FQNEAQ (reference sequence).

The chain carries TRBV7-6 and TRBJ2-5; TRBD2 aligns across 7 bases. CDR1 SGHVS and CDR2 FNYEAQ come from the germline V gene. V shed 2 bases and J 0 bases; nucleotides not matched to a gene: 12. This CDR3 spans 18 amino acids. The CDR3 coding sequence is TGTGCCAGCAGCTTAAGGCGGGAGACCGAAACGTACCAAGAGACCCAGTACTTC. Encoded protein: CASSLRRETETYQETQYF.

This clonotype was observed many times. The genes are TRBV6-2 or TRBV6-3 and TRBJ1-2; D not resolved. CDR3 length: 17 residues. The germline V gene has CDR1 MNHEY and CDR2 SVGEGT. V was trimmed by 0 bases and J by 3 bases, leaving 17 bases between them. CDR3 sequence reads: CASSYSIYLSGHYGYTF. The CDR3 DNA reads TGTGCCAGCAGTTACTCGATTTATCTTTCTGGGCACTATGGCTACACCTTC.

This clonotype was detected a few times. This chain links TRBV6-5 with TRBJ2-7; 14 bases match TRBD2. The J segment lost 3 bases and the V segment lost 6 bases, leaving 13 bases of the junction unmatched. The CDR3 has 18 residues. Germline-derived CDR1 and CDR2 are MNHEY and SVGAGI. CDR3 DNA: TGTGCCAGCAGACGCGACGGGACTAGCGGGGGTTCTTACTACGAGCAGTACTTC. Amino acid sequence: CASRRDGTSGGSYYEQYF.

This clonotype was recorded many times. J is TRBJ1-5 and V is TRBV7-9; TRBD1 might be the D (5 bases). Germline lookup yields CDR1 SEHNR and CDR2 FQNEAQ (reference sequence). The CDR3 has 14 amino acids. V shed 3 bases and J shed 3 bases, with 9 bases lying between them. The CDR3 DNA sequence: TGTGCCAGCAGCTTTGCAGGGAACAATCAGCCCCAGCATTTT. It yields the protein CASSFAGNNQPQHF. Filled out from reference TRBV7-9 and TRBJ1-5, the complete variable domain reads DTGVSQNPRHKITKRGQNVTFRCDPISEHNRLYWYRQTLGQGPEFLTYFQNEAQLEKSRLLSDRFSAERPKGSFSTLEIQRTEQGDSAMYLCASSFAGNNQPQHFGDGTRLSIL.

This clonotype was found many times. This sequence joins TRBV28 and TRBJ1-2; possibly TRBD1 for D (5 bases). Per the germline V gene, CDR1 is MDHEN and CDR2 is SYDVKM. The V gene lost 7 bases and the J gene lost 1 base, with 13 bases spanning the gap. There are 14 residues in the CDR3. The CDR3 DNA follows: TGTGCCAGCACCCTTGACAGAAATAACTATGGCTACACCTTC. It translates to CASTLDRNNYGYTF.

This clonotype appeared a few times. The chain uses TRBV5-3 and TRBJ2-7, with D possibly TRBD2 on 6 matching bases. TRBV5-3 is assigned to the ORF class and has an uncertain function. Trimming took 8 bases from V and 0 from J, leaving 27 bases between them. The CDR3 sequence is 18 residues long. This chain's CDR3 is CASSAGRTISLPSYEQYF. CDR3 nucleotides: TGTGCCAGCAGCGCGGGACGGACGATCTCGCTACCCTCCTACGAGCAGTACTTC.

Worth noting for this clonotype: With a much larger clone just one base away, this may be a read error. This chain uses TRBV7-9 with TRBJ2-7; possible D gene TRBD1, 5 bases. Germline values: CDR1 SEHNR, CDR2 FQNEAQ (reference sequence). This CDR3 spans 12 amino acids. V was clipped by 3 bases and J by 9 bases, with 12 bases between them. CDR3 protein: CASSLTVSGQYF. For the CDR3, the DNA is TGTGCCAGCAGCTTGACAGTGTCCGGGCAGTACTTC.

Of note for this clonotype: Just one base apart from a much larger clone, this may be a read error. The chain has TRBV5-3 and TRBJ2-7; a weak D match, TRBD2 (5 bases). TRBV5-3 counts as an open reading frame of uncertain function. The CDR3 is 14 amino acids. CDR3 nucleotide sequence: TGTGTCAGCAGCTCTGGACTGAGACCCTACGAGCAGTACTTC. Translating gives CVSSSGLRPYEQYF.

This clonotype was counted between two and nine times. The J gene is TRBJ2-5, the V gene TRBV25-1; 8 nucleotides line up with TRBD1. The CDR3 has 17 residues. Trimming at V came to 3 bases and at J to 5 bases, leaving 14 bases not matched to a gene. The germline gives CDR1 MGHDK, CDR2 SYGVNS. CDR3 amino acids: CASSDPVDRGVKETQYF. CDR3 nucleotide sequence: TGTGCCAGCAGTGATCCCGTCGACAGGGGCGTTAAGGAGACCCAGTACTTC.

Many counts were recorded for this clonotype. The chain uses TRBV7-8 and TRBJ2-6; no clear D gene. In germline, CDR1 is SGHVS, CDR2 FQNEAQ. Deletions cut 5 bases from V and 1 base from J, with 6 bases between. The CDR3 extends over 14 amino acids. CDR3 amino acids: CASSTASGANVLTF. DNA of the CDR3: TGTGCCAGCAGCACAGCGTCTGGGGCCAACGTCCTGACTTTC.